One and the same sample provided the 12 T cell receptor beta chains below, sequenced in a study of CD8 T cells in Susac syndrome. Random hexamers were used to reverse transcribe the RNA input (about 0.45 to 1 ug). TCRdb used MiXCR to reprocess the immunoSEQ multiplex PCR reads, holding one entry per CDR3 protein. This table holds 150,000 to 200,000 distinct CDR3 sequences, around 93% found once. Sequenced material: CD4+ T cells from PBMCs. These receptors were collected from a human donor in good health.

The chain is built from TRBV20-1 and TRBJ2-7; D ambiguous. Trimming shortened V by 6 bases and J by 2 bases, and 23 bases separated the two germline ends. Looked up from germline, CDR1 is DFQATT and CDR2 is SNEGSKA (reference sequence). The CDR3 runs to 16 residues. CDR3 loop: CSALLGPLERTYEQYF. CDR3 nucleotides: TGCAGTGCGCTCTTAGGACCCTTAGAACGAACCTACGAGCAGTACTTC.

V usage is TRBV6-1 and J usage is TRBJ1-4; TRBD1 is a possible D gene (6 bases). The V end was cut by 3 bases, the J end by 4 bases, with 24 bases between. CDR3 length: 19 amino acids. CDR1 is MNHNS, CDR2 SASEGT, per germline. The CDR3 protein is CASSEGDYRVSNFNEKLFF. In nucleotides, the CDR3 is TGTGCCAGCAGTGAGGGAGATTACAGGGTATCCAACTTTAATGAAAAACTGTTTTTT.

This CDR3 is CASSEGIDTQYF. Here the CDR3 DNA reads TGTGCCAGCAGCGAGGGGATAGATACGCAGTATTTT. The chain links TRBV5-5 to TRBJ2-3, with D possibly called TRBD1 or TRBD2 (5 bases each). CDR3 size: 12 residues. The germline V and J ends were trimmed by 4 bases and 5 bases, with 8 bases remaining between them. CDR1 is SGHKS and CDR2 is YYEKEE in the germline V gene (reference sequence).

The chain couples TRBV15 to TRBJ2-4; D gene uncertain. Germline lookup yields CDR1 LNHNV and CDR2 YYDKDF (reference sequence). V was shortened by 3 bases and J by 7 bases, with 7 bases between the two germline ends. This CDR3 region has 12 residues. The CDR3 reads CATSRDKNIQYF. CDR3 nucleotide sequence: TGTGCCACCAGCAGGGATAAGAACATTCAGTACTTC.

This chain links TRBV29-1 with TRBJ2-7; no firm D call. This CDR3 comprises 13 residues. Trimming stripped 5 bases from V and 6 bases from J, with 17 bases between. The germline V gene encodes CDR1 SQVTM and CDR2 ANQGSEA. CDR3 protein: CSVRRTKPGEQYF. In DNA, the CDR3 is TGCAGCGTTAGGCGGACGAAGCCTGGCGAGCAGTACTTC.

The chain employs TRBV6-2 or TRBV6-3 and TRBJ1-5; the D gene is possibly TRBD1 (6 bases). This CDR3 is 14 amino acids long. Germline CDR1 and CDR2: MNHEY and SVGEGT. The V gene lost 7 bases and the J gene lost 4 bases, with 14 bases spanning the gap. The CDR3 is CASNTGTLNQPQHF. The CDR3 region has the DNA TGTGCCAGCAACACCGGGACACTTAATCAGCCCCAGCATTTT.

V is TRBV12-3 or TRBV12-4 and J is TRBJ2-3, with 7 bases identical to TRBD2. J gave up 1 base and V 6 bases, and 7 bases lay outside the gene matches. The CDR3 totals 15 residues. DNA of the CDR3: TGTGCCAGCAGCCTATTCGGACTAGGCACAGATACGCAGTATTTT. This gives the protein CASSLFGLGTDTQYF.

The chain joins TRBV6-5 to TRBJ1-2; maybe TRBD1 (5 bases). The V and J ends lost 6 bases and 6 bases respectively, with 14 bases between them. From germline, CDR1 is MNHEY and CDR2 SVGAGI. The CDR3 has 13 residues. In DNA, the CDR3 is TGTGCCAGCAGCCCTACCTCCAGGGATGGCTACACCTTC. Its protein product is CASSPTSRDGYTF.

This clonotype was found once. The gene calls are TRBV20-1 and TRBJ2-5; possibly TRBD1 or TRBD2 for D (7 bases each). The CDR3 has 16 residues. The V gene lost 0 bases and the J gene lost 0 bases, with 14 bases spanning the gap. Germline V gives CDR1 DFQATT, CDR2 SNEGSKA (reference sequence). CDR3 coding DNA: TGCAGTGCTAGAGACGCGGGGGACAGCTACCAAGAGACCCAGTACTTC. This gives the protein CSARDAGDSYQETQYF.

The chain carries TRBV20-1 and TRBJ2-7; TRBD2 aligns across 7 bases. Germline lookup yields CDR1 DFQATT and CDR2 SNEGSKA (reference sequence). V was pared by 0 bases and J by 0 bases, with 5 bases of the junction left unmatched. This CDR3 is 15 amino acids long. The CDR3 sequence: CSARDPRGVSYEQYF. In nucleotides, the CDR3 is TGCAGTGCTAGAGATCCCCGGGGGGTCTCCTACGAGCAGTACTTC.

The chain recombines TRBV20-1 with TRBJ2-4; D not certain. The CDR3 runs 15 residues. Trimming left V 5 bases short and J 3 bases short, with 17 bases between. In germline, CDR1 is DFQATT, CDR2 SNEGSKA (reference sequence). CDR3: CSADRGGFGKNIQYF. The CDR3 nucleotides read TGCAGTGCTGATCGCGGTGGGTTCGGCAAAAACATTCAGTACTTC.

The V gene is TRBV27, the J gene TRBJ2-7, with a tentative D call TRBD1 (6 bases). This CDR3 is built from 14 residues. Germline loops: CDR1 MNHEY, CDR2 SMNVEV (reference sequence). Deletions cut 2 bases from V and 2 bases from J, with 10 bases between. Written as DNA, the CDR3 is TGTGCCAGCAGTTTAGGGACATCGCCCTACGAGCAGTACTTC. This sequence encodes CASSLGTSPYEQYF.